Below, 29 T cell receptor beta chains from the same sample are listed, as sequenced in a study of blood T cell repertoires in COVID-19. Profiled with immunoSEQ multiplex PCR; TCRdb holds only in-frame clones, not every one. This table holds 200,000 or so clones, about nine tenths found once. What was sequenced was peripheral blood. The receptors shown here come from a woman in her 70s with acute or convalescent COVID-19.

V is TRBV5-1 and J is TRBJ2-3; 8 bases match TRBD1. Germline-derived CDR1 and CDR2 are SGHRS and YFSETQ. The CDR3 runs 16 residues. The junction had 6 bases not matched to a gene; V was cut back by 2 bases and J by 1 base. The CDR3 sequence: CASSFQGQGRTDTQYF. The DNA of the CDR3 is TGCGCCAGCAGCTTCCAAGGACAGGGCCGCACAGATACGCAGTATTTT.

The gene calls are TRBV11-2 and TRBJ2-7; perhaps TRBD2 as D (7 bases). Trimming pared 2 bases from V and 6 bases from J, leaving 14 bases between. Germline CDR1 is SGHAT and CDR2 is FQNNGV. The CDR3 totals 14 residues. CDR3 sequence reads: CASSLRSAGAEQYF. As DNA, the CDR3 is TGTGCCAGCAGCTTAAGGTCGGCGGGGGCCGAGCAGTACTTC.

V gene TRBV7-9 combines with J gene TRBJ1-4; 8 bases map to TRBD1. Germline loops: CDR1 SEHNR, CDR2 FQNEAQ (reference sequence). The CDR3 extends over 13 amino acids. V dropped 11 bases and J dropped 8; count of bases not matched to a gene: 10. CDR3 sequence: CALAQGAEEKLFF. The CDR3 DNA follows: TGTGCCCTAGCGCAGGGGGCTGAGGAAAAACTGTTTTTT.

Note on this clone: At one boundary the junction diverges from the germline segment, which might be a read error. V gene TRBV12-3 or TRBV12-4 combines with J gene TRBJ2-1, with D unclear. CDR3 length: 13 residues. The CDR3 nucleotides are TGTGCCAGCAGGAGCCCTTACTACTATGAGCAGTTCTTC. It is translated as CASRSPYYYEQFF.

This chain links TRBV4-2 with TRBJ2-2; 9 bases fit TRBD2. Germline CDR1 is LGHNA and CDR2 is YNFKEQ. The CDR3 runs 20 residues. V was pared by 1 base and J by 0 bases, with 12 bases of the junction left unmatched. CDR3 protein: CASSQGPGASGVSNTGELFF. The CDR3, as DNA: TGTGCCAGCAGCCAAGGCCCCGGGGCTAGCGGGGTTTCGAACACCGGGGAGCTGTTTTTT.

This clone was observed once. The chain joins TRBV27 to TRBJ1-4, with D unresolved. Germline CDR1 reads MNHEY; CDR2 reads SMNVEV (reference sequence). V lost 8 bases and J lost 1, with 11 bases in between. CDR3 length: 14 amino acids. The CDR3 reads CASVLSGTNEKLFF. The CDR3 coding sequence is TGTGCCAGCGTTCTAAGCGGAACTAATGAAAAACTGTTTTTT.

The chain employs TRBV27 and TRBJ1-1, with D uncertain. This CDR3 contains 14 residues. V was pared by 7 bases and J by 2 bases, with 14 bases between. CDR1 is MNHEY, CDR2 SMNVEV, per germline (reference sequence). CDR3 in amino acids: CASTERGFNTEAFF. The CDR3 bases are TGTGCCAGCACCGAGAGAGGCTTTAACACTGAAGCTTTCTTT.

This clone showed up just a few times. This chain links TRBV12-3 or TRBV12-4 with TRBJ2-3; TRBD2 matches at 7 bases. The CDR3 is 13 amino acids. Trimming took 2 bases from V and 6 from J; bases not matched to a gene: 2. The CDR3 loop is CASSLSGEDTQYF. CDR3 sequence (DNA): TGTGCCAGCAGTTTAAGCGGGGAGGATACGCAGTATTTT.

J is TRBJ1-2 and V is TRBV7-2; D possibly corresponds to TRBD1 (6 bases). Looked up from germline, CDR1 is SGHTA and CDR2 is FQGNSA. With 5 bases removed from V and 8 bases from J, the gap between germline ends came to 18 bases. The CDR3 runs 14 residues. CDR3 region: CASSSGQSFGGYTF. Here the CDR3 DNA reads TGTGCCAGCAGCAGTGGACAGTCCTTCGGGGGCTACACCTTC.

This chain connects TRBV7-6 to TRBJ1-1; 8 bases map to TRBD1. Trimming took 5 bases from V and 5 from J; bases not matched to a gene: 16. Germline V lookup: CDR1 SGHVS, CDR2 FNYEAQ. The CDR3 is made up of 17 amino acids. The CDR3 DNA reads as TGTGCCAGCAGCCCAGGACAGGGCAGAGATAGGGGGACTGAAGCTTTCTTT. Protein: CASSPGQGRDRGTEAFF.

The J gene is TRBJ2-3, the V gene TRBV29-1; the match to TRBD1 covers 7 bases. V trimming: 2 bases; J trimming: 0 bases; junction bases outside the gene matches: 2. CDR3 size: 14 residues. Looked up from germline, CDR1 is SQVTM and CDR2 is ANQGSEA. The CDR3, as DNA: TGCAGCGTTGAACAGGGGGTGAGCACAGATACGCAGTATTTT. This sequence encodes CSVEQGVSTDTQYF.

This clone was picked up a small number of times. This sequence joins TRBV9 and TRBJ1-1, with a weak D call TRBD1 (6 bases). Germline loops: CDR1 SGDLS, CDR2 YYNGEE. The V gene lost 1 base and the J gene lost 6 bases, with 13 bases spanning the gap. The CDR3 has 14 residues. CDR3 sequence (DNA): TGTGCCAGCAGCGTAACAGGGAGTTTGGCTGAAGCTTTCTTT. Translated, it gives CASSVTGSLAEAFF.

The chain is built from TRBV11-2 and TRBJ2-7; TRBD2 matches at 10 bases. V lost 2 bases to trimming and J lost 0 bases; unmatched junction nucleotides: 4. The CDR3 sequence is 16 residues long. CDR1 and CDR2 (germline): SGHAT, FQNNGV. The CDR3 loop is CASSLTSGASSYEQYF. The CDR3 DNA follows: TGTGCCAGCAGCTTAACTAGCGGGGCGAGCTCCTACGAGCAGTACTTC.

The chain has TRBV21-1 and TRBJ1-2; the table's D gene call, TRBD1, was not cross checked with the DNA. TRBV21-1 is a pseudogene. The CDR3 is 17 residues long. In DNA, the CDR3 is TGTGCCAGCAGCACCGGGGACACAGGGGGAGGGAACTATGGCTACACCTTC. It yields the protein CASSTGDTGGGNYGYTF.

The rearrangement uses TRBV6-5 and TRBJ1-1; D is unresolved. V lost 4 bases to trimming and J lost 6 bases, with 6 bases between them. This CDR3 comprises 11 residues. CDR1 MNHEY and CDR2 SVGAGI come from the germline V gene. DNA for the CDR3: TGTGCCAGCAGTTCCGGTGCTGAAGCTTTCTTT. The encoded protein is CASSSGAEAFF.

The rearrangement links TRBV10-3 to TRBJ2-3, with D possibly matching TRBD2 (5 bases). This CDR3 contains 12 residues. Germline loops: CDR1 ENHRY, CDR2 SYGVKD. Trimming pared 8 bases from V and 0 bases from J, leaving 6 bases between. DNA of the CDR3: TGTGCCATCCGCGGGAGCACAGATACGCAGTATTTT. It yields the protein CAIRGSTDTQYF.

The chain has TRBV7-6 and TRBJ1-4, with a weak D call TRBD1 (6 bases). This CDR3 contains 15 residues. Germline V gene data show CDR1 as SGHVS and CDR2 as FNYEAQ. The V end was cut by 5 bases, the J end by 4 bases, with 14 bases between. The CDR3 DNA reads TGTGCCAGCAGCCCCCAAATAGGGGGTAATGAAAAACTGTTTTTT. Residues: CASSPQIGGNEKLFF.

V and J are TRBV11-2 and TRBJ1-2; D is undetermined. Trimming removed 0 bases from V and 8 bases from J, with 10 bases in between. This CDR3 is built from 13 residues. Germline V gives CDR1 SGHAT, CDR2 FQNNGV. The CDR3 DNA is TGTGCCAGCAGCTTAGACGTGTCCGGGGGCTACACCTTC. This codes for CASSLDVSGGYTF.

V gene TRBV3-1 (or the pseudogene TRBV3-2) combines with J gene TRBJ2-1; 12 nucleotides align to TRBD1. J gave up 5 bases and V 0 bases, and 5 bases lay outside the gene matches. This CDR3 has 17 amino acids. Germline V gene data show CDR1 as LGHDT and CDR2 as YNNKEL (reference sequence). CDR3 sequence (DNA): TGTGCCAGCAGCCAAGATCTCGGGACAGGGGGCAACAATGAGCAGTTCTTC. As protein: CASSQDLGTGGNNEQFF.

The chain employs TRBV24-1 and TRBJ2-7; the match to TRBD1 covers 8 bases. The V and J ends lost 5 bases and 0 bases, in that order; junction bases with no gene match: 5. This CDR3 is 15 amino acids long. The germline V gene has CDR1 KGHDR and CDR2 SFDVKD. CDR3 amino acids: CATSAGGFSSYEQYF. In DNA form, the CDR3 reads TGTGCCACCAGTGCAGGGGGCTTTAGCTCCTACGAGCAGTACTTC.

This sequence joins TRBV11-2 and TRBJ1-4, with a possible D match to TRBD1 (6 bases). The CDR3 runs 14 residues. Germline V lookup: CDR1 SGHAT, CDR2 FQNNGV. The V end was cut by 0 bases, the J end by 7 bases, with 9 bases between. The CDR3 sequence is CASSLDRGSEKLFF. DNA for the CDR3: TGTGCCAGCAGCTTAGACAGGGGTAGTGAAAAACTGTTTTTT.

The genes are TRBV10-1 and TRBJ2-7, with TRBD1 identical over 9 bases. Germline CDR1 is WNHNN and CDR2 is SYGVQD (reference sequence). This CDR3 spans 15 amino acids. V lost 6 bases, J lost 2 bases, and 8 bases stayed unmatched. CDR3 region: CASSPAGTGTYEQYF. The CDR3 coding sequence is TGCGCCAGCAGCCCCGCCGGGACAGGGACCTACGAGCAGTACTTC.

The chain joins TRBV20-1 to TRBJ1-1; no clear D. The CDR3 loop spans 11 amino acids. V was shortened by 2 bases and J by 8 bases, with 9 bases between the two germline ends. Germline CDR1 DFQATT, CDR2 SNEGSKA (reference sequence). CDR3 amino acids: CSARHGGEAFF. The CDR3 DNA reads TGCAGTGCTAGACATGGAGGGGAAGCTTTCTTT.

The rearrangement joins TRBV7-6 to TRBJ2-7; tentatively, D is TRBD1 (6 bases). CDR3 length equals 13 residues. The germline V and J ends were trimmed by 4 bases and 4 bases, with 11 bases remaining between them. The germline gives CDR1 SGHVS, CDR2 FNYEAQ. CDR3 in DNA: TGTGCCAGCAGCTCCCCAGGGGCTTACGAGCAGTACTTC. It yields the protein CASSSPGAYEQYF.

The chain is built from TRBV12-3 or TRBV12-4 and TRBJ2-5; TRBD1 matches at 7 bases. The CDR3 loop spans 13 amino acids. V gave up 3 bases and J gave up 3 bases; unmatched junction bases: 1. Written as DNA, the CDR3 is TGTGCCAGCAGTTTGACAGGGAAAGAGACCCAGTACTTC. Protein sequence: CASSLTGKETQYF.

The V gene is TRBV5-4, the J gene TRBJ1-6; D perhaps matches TRBD1 (6 bases). Trimming cost V 4 bases and J 13 bases, with 21 bases left between them. Germline CDR1 reads SGHNT; CDR2 reads YYREEE (reference sequence). There are 15 residues in the CDR3. CDR3 amino acids: CASSPDSAFDRPLHF. The CDR3 coding sequence is TGTGCCAGCAGCCCGGACAGTGCCTTCGATAGGCCCCTCCACTTT. Complete variable domain (other parts from reference TRBV5-4 and TRBJ1-6): ETGVTQSPTHLIKTRGQQVTLRCSSQSGHNTVSWYQQALGQGPQFIFQYYREEENGRGNFPPRFSGLQFPNYSSELNVNALELDDSALYLCASSPDSAFDRPLHFGNGTRLTVT.

The V call is TRBV24-1, the J call TRBJ2-3; 14 bases are shared with TRBD2. V lost 9 bases to trimming and J lost 3 bases; unmatched junction nucleotides: 10. The CDR3 sequence is 17 residues long. Per the germline V gene, CDR1 is KGHDR and CDR2 is SFDVKD. CDR3 DNA: TGTGCCACCTCGGGACTAGCGGGAGCCGTTAGGACAGATACGCAGTATTTT. Amino acid sequence: CATSGLAGAVRTDTQYF.

This clone has a handful of counts. The chain recombines TRBV11-2 with TRBJ1-2; a possible D gene is TRBD1 (5 bases). Germline-derived CDR1 and CDR2 are SGHAT and FQNNGV. Trimming pared 6 bases from V and 6 bases from J, leaving 14 bases between. The CDR3 covers 13 residues. In DNA form, the CDR3 reads TGTGCCAGCAGTTTTGACATAGGGGATGGCTACACCTTC. Translation: CASSFDIGDGYTF.

This clone was observed a handful of times. V and J are TRBV24-1 and TRBJ2-5; 7 nucleotides agree with TRBD1. The germline CDR1 and CDR2 sequences are KGHDR and SFDVKD. The CDR3 is 17 residues long. The V and J ends lost 4 bases and 0 bases, in that order; junction bases with no gene match: 10. The CDR3 nucleotides are TGTGCCACCAGTGACCGACAGGGTAGGAACGACCAAGAGACCCAGTACTTC. It encodes CATSDRQGRNDQETQYF.